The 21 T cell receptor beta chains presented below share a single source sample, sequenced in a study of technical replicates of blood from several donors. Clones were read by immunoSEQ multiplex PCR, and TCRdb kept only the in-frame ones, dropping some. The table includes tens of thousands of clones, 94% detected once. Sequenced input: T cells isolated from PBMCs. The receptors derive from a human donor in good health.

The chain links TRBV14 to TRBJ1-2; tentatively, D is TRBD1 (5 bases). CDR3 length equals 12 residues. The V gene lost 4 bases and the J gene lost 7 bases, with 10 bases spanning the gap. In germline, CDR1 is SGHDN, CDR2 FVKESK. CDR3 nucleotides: TGTGCCAGCAGCCGGAGGGGAATTGGCTACACCTTC. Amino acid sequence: CASSRRGIGYTF.

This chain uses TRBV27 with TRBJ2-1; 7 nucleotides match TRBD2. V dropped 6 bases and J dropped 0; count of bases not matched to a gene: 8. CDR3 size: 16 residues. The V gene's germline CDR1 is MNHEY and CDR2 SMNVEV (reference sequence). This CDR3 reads CASSLAGVSSYNEQFF. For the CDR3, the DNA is TGTGCCAGCAGCCTGGCGGGAGTCAGCTCCTACAATGAGCAGTTCTTC.

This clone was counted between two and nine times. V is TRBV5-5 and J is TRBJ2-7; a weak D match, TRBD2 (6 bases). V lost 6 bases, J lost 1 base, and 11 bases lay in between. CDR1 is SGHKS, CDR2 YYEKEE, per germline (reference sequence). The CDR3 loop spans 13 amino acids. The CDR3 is CASIPGESYEQYF. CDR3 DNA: TGTGCCAGCATCCCGGGGGAATCCTACGAGCAGTACTTC.

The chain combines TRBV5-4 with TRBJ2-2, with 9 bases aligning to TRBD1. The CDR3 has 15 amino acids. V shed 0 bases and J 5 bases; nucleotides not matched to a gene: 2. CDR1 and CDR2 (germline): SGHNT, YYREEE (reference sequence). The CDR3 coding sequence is TGTGCCAGCAGCTTGGGGGACAGGGAAACCGGGGAGCTGTTTTTT. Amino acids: CASSLGDRETGELFF.

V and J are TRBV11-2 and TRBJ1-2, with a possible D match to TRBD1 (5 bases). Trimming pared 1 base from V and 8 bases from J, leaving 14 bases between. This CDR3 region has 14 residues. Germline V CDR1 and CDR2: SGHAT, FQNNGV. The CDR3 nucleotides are TGTGCCAGCAGCTTAGTTCGGCAGGGAGGCGGCTACACCTTC. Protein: CASSLVRQGGGYTF.

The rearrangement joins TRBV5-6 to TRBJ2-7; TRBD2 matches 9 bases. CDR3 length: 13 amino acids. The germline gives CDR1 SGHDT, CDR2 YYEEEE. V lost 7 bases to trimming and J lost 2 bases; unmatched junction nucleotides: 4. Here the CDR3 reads CASGGRVPYEQYF. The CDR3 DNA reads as TGTGCCAGCGGCGGGAGGGTCCCCTACGAGCAGTACTTC.

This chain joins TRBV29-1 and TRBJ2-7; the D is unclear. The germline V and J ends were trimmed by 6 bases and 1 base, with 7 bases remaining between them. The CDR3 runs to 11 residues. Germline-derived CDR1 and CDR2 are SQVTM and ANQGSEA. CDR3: CSVQDSYEQYF. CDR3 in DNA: TGCAGCGTCCAGGATTCCTACGAGCAGTACTTC.

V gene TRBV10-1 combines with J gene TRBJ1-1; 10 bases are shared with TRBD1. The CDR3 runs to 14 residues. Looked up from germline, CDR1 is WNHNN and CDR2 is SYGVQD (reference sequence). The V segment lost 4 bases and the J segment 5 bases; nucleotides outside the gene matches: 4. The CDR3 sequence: CASSVGQGVTEAFF. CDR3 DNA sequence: TGCGCCAGCAGTGTTGGACAGGGGGTAACTGAAGCTTTCTTT.

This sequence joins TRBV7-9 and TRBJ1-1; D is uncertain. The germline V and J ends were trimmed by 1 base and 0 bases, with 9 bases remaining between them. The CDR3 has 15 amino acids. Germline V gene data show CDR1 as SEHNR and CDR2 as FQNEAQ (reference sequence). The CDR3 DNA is TGTGCCAGCAGCTTAGTGAGGATGATGAACACTGAAGCTTTCTTT. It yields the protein CASSLVRMMNTEAFF.

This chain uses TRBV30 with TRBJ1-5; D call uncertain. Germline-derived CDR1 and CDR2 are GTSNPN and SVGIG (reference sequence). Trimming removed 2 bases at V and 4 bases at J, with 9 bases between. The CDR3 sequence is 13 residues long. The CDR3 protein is CAWSNTVNQPQHF. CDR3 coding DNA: TGTGCCTGGAGTAACACCGTGAATCAGCCCCAGCATTTT.

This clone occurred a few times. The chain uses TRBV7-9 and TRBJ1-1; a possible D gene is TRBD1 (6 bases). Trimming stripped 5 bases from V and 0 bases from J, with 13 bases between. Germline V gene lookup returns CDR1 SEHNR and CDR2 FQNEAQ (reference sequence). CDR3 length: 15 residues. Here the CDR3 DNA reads TGTGCCAGCAGCGCGGACAGAGTGATGAACACTGAAGCTTTCTTT. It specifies CASSADRVMNTEAFF.

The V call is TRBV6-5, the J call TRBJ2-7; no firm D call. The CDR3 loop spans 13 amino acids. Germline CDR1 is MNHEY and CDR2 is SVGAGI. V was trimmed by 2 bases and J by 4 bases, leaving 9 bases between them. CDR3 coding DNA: TGTGCCAGCAGTTACGAACTCGGTTACGAGCAGTACTTC. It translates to CASSYELGYEQYF.

The CDR3 sequence is CASSTWDRRNTEAFF. CDR3 sequence (DNA): TGTGCCAGCAGCACCTGGGACAGGAGAAACACTGAAGCTTTCTTT. The V gene is TRBV7-9, the J gene TRBJ1-1; 8 bases are a match to TRBD1. This CDR3 has 15 amino acids. J was trimmed by 2 bases and V by 5 bases; bases with no gene match: 7. The V gene's germline CDR1 is SEHNR and CDR2 FQNEAQ (reference sequence).

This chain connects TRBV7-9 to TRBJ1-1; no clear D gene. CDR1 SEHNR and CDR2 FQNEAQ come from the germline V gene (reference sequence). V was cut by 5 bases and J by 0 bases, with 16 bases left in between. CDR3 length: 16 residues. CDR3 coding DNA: TGTGCCAGCAGCCTCGCAGCGAGCTACATGAACACTGAAGCTTTCTTT. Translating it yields CASSLAASYMNTEAFF.

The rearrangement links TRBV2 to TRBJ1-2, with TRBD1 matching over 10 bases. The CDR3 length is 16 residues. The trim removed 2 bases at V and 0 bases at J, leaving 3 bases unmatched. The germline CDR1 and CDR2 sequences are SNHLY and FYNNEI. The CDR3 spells CASSERTGGTNYGYTF. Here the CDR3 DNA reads TGTGCCAGCAGTGAACGGACAGGGGGAACTAACTATGGCTACACCTTC. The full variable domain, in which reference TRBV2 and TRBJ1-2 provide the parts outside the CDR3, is EPEVTQTPSHQVTQMGQEVILRCVPISNHLYFYWYRQILGQKVEFLVSFYNNEISEKSEIFDDQFSVERPDGSNFTLKIRSTKLEDSAMYFCASSERTGGTNYGYTFGSGTRLTVV.

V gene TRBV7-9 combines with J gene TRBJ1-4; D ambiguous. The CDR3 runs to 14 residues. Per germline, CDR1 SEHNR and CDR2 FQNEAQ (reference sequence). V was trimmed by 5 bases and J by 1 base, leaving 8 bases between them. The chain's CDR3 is CASSLGRTNEKLFF. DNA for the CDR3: TGTGCCAGCAGCCTAGGGAGAACTAATGAAAAACTGTTTTTT.

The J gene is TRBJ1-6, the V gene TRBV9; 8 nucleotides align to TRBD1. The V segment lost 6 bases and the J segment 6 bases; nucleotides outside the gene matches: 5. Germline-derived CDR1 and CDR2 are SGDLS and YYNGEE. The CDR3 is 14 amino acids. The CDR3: CASKGQGLNSPLHF. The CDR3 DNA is TGTGCCAGCAAAGGACAGGGCCTTAATTCACCCCTCCACTTT.

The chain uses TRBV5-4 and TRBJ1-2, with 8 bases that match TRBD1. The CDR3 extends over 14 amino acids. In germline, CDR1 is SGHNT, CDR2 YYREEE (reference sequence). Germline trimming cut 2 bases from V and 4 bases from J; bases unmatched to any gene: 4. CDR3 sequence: CASSFSGGIYGYTF. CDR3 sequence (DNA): TGTGCCAGCAGCTTTTCAGGGGGCATCTATGGCTACACCTTC.

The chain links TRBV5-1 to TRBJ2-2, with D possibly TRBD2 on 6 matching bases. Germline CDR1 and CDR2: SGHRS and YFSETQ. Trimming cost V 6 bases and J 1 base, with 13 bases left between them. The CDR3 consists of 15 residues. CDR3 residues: CASTLAVRNTGELFF. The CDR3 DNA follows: TGCGCCAGCACCTTAGCGGTGAGGAACACCGGGGAGCTGTTTTTT.

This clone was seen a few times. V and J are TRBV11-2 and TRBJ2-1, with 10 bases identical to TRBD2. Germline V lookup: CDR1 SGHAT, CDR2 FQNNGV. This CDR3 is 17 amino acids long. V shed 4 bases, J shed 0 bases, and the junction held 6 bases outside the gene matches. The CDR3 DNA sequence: TGTGCCAGCAGCTCCGGTAGCGGGGGGAGCTCCTACAATGAGCAGTTCTTC. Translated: CASSSGSGGSSYNEQFF.

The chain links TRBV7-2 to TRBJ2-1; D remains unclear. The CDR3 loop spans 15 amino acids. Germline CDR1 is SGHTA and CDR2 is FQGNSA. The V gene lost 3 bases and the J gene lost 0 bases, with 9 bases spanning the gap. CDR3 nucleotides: TGTGCCAGCAGCTTCCTGGCTGACTCCTACAATGAGCAGTTCTTC. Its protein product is CASSFLADSYNEQFF.